This T cell receptor beta chain was documented in a study of cytomegalovirus exposure and HLA in healthy donors. The wider study: There were approximately 80 million unique TCRs (from HLA-typed donors) in an early data release. Study-wide results and caveats: TCR beta V segments were, for the most part, productive about 87% or about 30% of the time in an earlier analysis.

This clone was observed a few times. The antigen is undetermined. CDR1 is MNHEY and CDR2 is SMNVEV in the germline V gene (reference sequence). The ends were cut back, 6 bases at V and 4 bases at J, with 8 bases in the middle. CDR3 length equals 12 residues. With 60 Vbeta and 13 Jbeta primers, the PCR was carried out. Sequencing used immunoSEQ multiplex PCR; TCRdb keeps in-frame clones, though not all of them. The sample records about 150,000 clones, roughly 78% being singletons. Sequencing was performed on PBMCs. This rearrangement joins TRBV27 to TRBJ2-3, with D perhaps TRBD2 (6 bases). The TCR comes from a man aged 50 or older in good health and CMV-seropositive. CDR3 protein: CASSSSADTQYF. The CDR3 nucleotides read TGTGCCAGCAGCTCTAGCGCAGATACGCAGTATTTT.